Following are 24 T cell receptor beta chains from one sample sequenced in a study of T cell repertoires in cytomegalovirus infection. MiXCR, run by TCRdb on the reads, gives a single entry per CDR3 protein. The table has about 490,000 distinct CDR3 sequences, approximately 15% seen once. Sequences were obtained from CD8+ T cells from PBMCs. The receptors shown here come from a human donor in good health (CMV status not recorded). Some clones in this sample may be carry-over from other donors' samples.

Of note for this clonotype: Since a much larger clone is just one base distant, this may be a read error. The CDR3: CARSYVDRLASEQYF. DNA for the CDR3: TGTGCCAGAAGCTACGTGGACAGGTTGGCTAGCGAGCAGTACTTC. The chain combines TRBV12-3 or TRBV12-4 with TRBJ2-7; 7 bases align to TRBD1. The CDR3 runs 15 residues. The ends lost 9 bases at V and 6 bases at J; junction bases unmatched: 17.

This clonotype was seen ten or more times. This sequence joins TRBV12-3 or TRBV12-4 and TRBJ2-2, with D uncertain. The CDR3 contains 14 residues. V was pared by 11 bases and J by 3 bases, with 16 bases between. The CDR3 loop is CAVETPRDTGELFF. CDR3 nucleotides: TGTGCCGTCGAGACCCCCCGAGACACCGGGGAGCTGTTTTTT.

This clonotype was observed at least ten times. The V gene is TRBV6-2 or TRBV6-3, the J gene TRBJ1-4, with D unresolved. This CDR3 has 15 amino acids. CDR1 MNHEY and CDR2 SVGEGT come from the germline V gene. Trimming shortened V by 6 bases and J by 7 bases, and 18 bases separated the two germline ends. The CDR3 loop reads CASRLRTTRTEKLFF. The CDR3 DNA reads TGTGCCAGCAGGCTCCGGACCACACGGACTGAAAAACTGTTTTTT.

This clonotype was counted only a few times. The V gene is TRBV15, the J gene TRBJ1-4; 7 nucleotides line up with TRBD1. CDR1 is LNHNV, CDR2 YYDKDF, per germline (reference sequence). J gave up 4 bases and V 5 bases, and 10 bases lay outside the gene matches. CDR3 length: 16 amino acids. The CDR3 nucleotides read TGTGCCACCAGCGGCACAGGGGCTTGGGGTAATGAAAAACTGTTTTTT. Residues: CATSGTGAWGNEKLFF. The full variable domain, with the rest looked up from reference TRBV15 and TRBJ1-4, is DAMVIQNPRYQVTQFGKPVTLSCSQTLNHNVMYWYQQKSSQAPKLLFHYYDKDFNNEADTPDNFQSRRPNTSFCFLDIRSPGLGDTAMYLCATSGTGAWGNEKLFFGSGTQLSVL.

This clonotype was observed at least ten times. The chain is built from TRBV7-9 and TRBJ2-7; D gene unclear. The V end was cut by 8 bases, the J end by 1 base, with 9 bases between. Germline V lookup: CDR1 SEHNR, CDR2 FQNEAQ (reference sequence). There are 12 residues in the CDR3. The CDR3 DNA sequence: TGTGCCAGCTCGGAATCGTCCTACGAGCAGTACTTC. Protein: CASSESSYEQYF.

As for this clonotype: This clone may be a read error of a much larger clone one base away. V gene TRBV7-9 combines with J gene TRBJ1-2, with D hard to call. There are 16 residues in the CDR3. From germline, CDR1 is SEHNR and CDR2 FQNEAQ (reference sequence). The CDR3 DNA follows: TGTGCCAGCAGCTTAGGCCATGGGTCAGCAAACTATGGCTCCACCTTC. Translating it yields CASSLGHGSANYGSTF.

This clonotype occurred a few times. The genes are TRBV29-1 and TRBJ1-1; D uncertain. Per germline, CDR1 SQVTM and CDR2 ANQGSEA. This CDR3 has 11 residues. The V end was cut by 4 bases, the J end by 3 bases, with 6 bases between. The CDR3 bases are TGCAGCGTTGTGTTCTACACTGAAGCTTTCTTT. It is translated as CSVVFYTEAFF.

This clonotype was picked up many times. CDR3 nucleotide sequence: TGTGCCAGCAGCCACCCGGGCTCCTACGAGCAGTACTTC. Protein: CASSHPGSYEQYF. The J gene is TRBJ2-7, the V gene TRBV7-8; unclear D gene. Trimming took 5 bases from V and 0 from J, leaving 8 bases between them. Germline CDR1 is SGHVS and CDR2 is FQNEAQ. The CDR3 loop spans 13 amino acids.

Ten or more counts support this clonotype. V is TRBV12-3 or TRBV12-4 and J is TRBJ2-1; D remains unclear. The CDR3 covers 13 residues. The V gene lost 4 bases and the J gene lost 4 bases, with 8 bases spanning the gap. The CDR3 DNA is TGTGCCAGCAGTTACCCCCTTTACAATGAGCAGTTCTTC. This codes for CASSYPLYNEQFF.

The rearrangement joins TRBV20-1 to TRBJ2-1; 8 nucleotides line up with TRBD1. Germline CDR1 is DFQATT and CDR2 is SNEGSKA (reference sequence). This CDR3 is built from 15 residues. V shed 0 bases, J shed 6 bases, and the junction held 7 bases outside the gene matches. Written as DNA, the CDR3 is TGCAGTGCTAGAGACCGGGACAGGAACCGCAATGAGCAGTTCTTC. Translated: CSARDRDRNRNEQFF.

This clonotype was picked up a small number of times. The chain uses TRBV27 and TRBJ2-5; TRBD1 aligns across 7 bases. V shed 6 bases and J 0 bases; nucleotides not matched to a gene: 7. The CDR3 loop spans 15 amino acids. Germline lookup yields CDR1 MNHEY and CDR2 SMNVEV (reference sequence). CDR3 sequence reads: CASSPGTEHQETQYF. The CDR3 DNA sequence: TGTGCCAGCAGCCCCGGGACAGAACACCAAGAGACCCAGTACTTC.

J is TRBJ2-1 and V is TRBV4-2, with 10 positions matching TRBD2. The CDR3 sequence is 17 residues long. V trimming: 2 bases; J trimming: 9 bases; junction bases outside the gene matches: 13. Germline V gives CDR1 LGHNA, CDR2 YNFKEQ. CDR3 amino acids: CASSQKGAGGPKGEQFF. CDR3 DNA sequence: TGTGCCAGCAGCCAAAAGGGAGCGGGAGGGCCGAAGGGTGAGCAGTTCTTC.

About this clonotype itself: A clone one base away is much larger, so this may be a read error. This chain uses TRBV5-6 with TRBJ1-2; D is unclear. Germline lookup yields CDR1 SGHDT and CDR2 YYEEEE. Between the trimmed V and J ends, which lost 5 bases and 7 bases, there was a span of 27 bases. This CDR3 has 17 amino acids. CDR3 coding DNA: TGTGCCAGCAGTCGAGACATCAAGACGAGCAGTAGGGTTGGCTACACCTTC. This codes for CASSRDIKTSSRVGYTF.

This chain joins TRBV20-1 and TRBJ1-2; TRBD1 aligns across 7 bases. V lost 5 bases to trimming and J lost 8 bases; unmatched junction nucleotides: 11. This CDR3 comprises 13 residues. Germline V gene lookup returns CDR1 DFQATT and CDR2 SNEGSKA (reference sequence). This chain's CDR3 is CSAPDREGRGYTF. For the CDR3, the DNA is TGCAGTGCTCCCGACAGGGAGGGCCGCGGCTACACCTTC.

The chain joins TRBV20-1 to TRBJ2-1; D may be TRBD2 (6 bases). The CDR3 is made up of 16 amino acids. Trimming cost V 6 bases and J 2 bases, with 20 bases left between them. Germline CDR1 and CDR2: DFQATT and SNEGSKA (reference sequence). CDR3 in DNA: TGCAGTGCGCCGCCCGATCTGCTAGCGACCTACAATGAGCAGTTCTTC. Its protein is CSAPPDLLATYNEQFF.

The V call is TRBV28, the J call TRBJ2-7; TRBD2 agrees at 10 bases. V lost 1 base and J lost 2; bases outside the gene matches: 8. The CDR3 runs to 17 residues. Germline V gives CDR1 MDHEN, CDR2 SYDVKM. The CDR3, as DNA: TGTGCCAGCAGTTTATTTGATGGGACTAGCGCGGCCTACGAGCAGTACTTC. This translates into CASSLFDGTSAAYEQYF.

This clonotype was recorded at least ten times. The genes are TRBV7-8 and TRBJ1-1, with a weak D call TRBD1 (6 bases). The CDR3 consists of 12 residues. Trimming took off 6 bases at V and 5 bases at J, with 10 bases between the two ends. Germline CDR1 is SGHVS and CDR2 is FQNEAQ. The CDR3 DNA sequence: TGTGCCAGCAGGTCAACAGGGACTGAAGCTTTCTTT. Translation: CASRSTGTEAFF.

At least ten counts were recorded for this clonotype. The genes are TRBV27 and TRBJ1-5; no clear D. Trimming removed 10 bases at V and 6 bases at J, with 13 bases between. The CDR3 is 12 residues long. Germline CDR1 MNHEY, CDR2 SMNVEV (reference sequence). CDR3 protein: CATGQSPQPQHF. CDR3 nucleotides: TGTGCCACTGGGCAGTCTCCTCAGCCCCAGCATTTT.

The chain joins TRBV20-1 to TRBJ2-1; the match to TRBD1 covers 7 bases. The CDR3 spans 11 residues. The trim removed 2 bases at V and 14 bases at J, leaving 6 bases unmatched. Germline V gives CDR1 DFQATT, CDR2 SNEGSKA (reference sequence). CDR3 in amino acids: CSARLTGYEFF. The CDR3 nucleotides are TGCAGTGCTAGACTGACAGGGTACGAGTTCTTC.

This clonotype was seen repeatedly, ten times or more. The chain recombines TRBV29-1 with TRBJ2-1; D is possibly TRBD2 (6 bases). CDR1 is SQVTM and CDR2 is ANQGSEA in the germline V gene. V was clipped by 6 bases and J by 5 bases, with 14 bases between them. This CDR3 has 13 residues. The CDR3: CSVPGGINNEQFF. CDR3 nucleotide sequence: TGCAGCGTGCCGGGCGGGATAAACAATGAGCAGTTCTTC.

The V call is TRBV27, the J call TRBJ2-5, with 8 positions matching TRBD2. Losses at the gene ends were 5 bases for V and 5 bases for J; bases not matched to a gene: 4. This CDR3 is 13 amino acids long. The germline V gene has CDR1 MNHEY and CDR2 SMNVEV (reference sequence). CDR3 sequence: CASSTGGRETQYF. The CDR3 nucleotides are TGTGCCAGCAGTACGGGGGGGCGGGAGACCCAGTACTTC.

There are many counts of this clonotype. The chain joins TRBV10-3 to TRBJ2-2; 7 bases match TRBD2. Germline-derived CDR1 and CDR2 are ENHRY and SYGVKD. This CDR3 spans 16 amino acids. Trimming at V came to 0 bases and at J to 5 bases, leaving 6 bases not matched to a gene. For the CDR3, the DNA is TGTGCCATCAGTGAGTCTGGCGGGAGCCAGACCGGGGAGCTGTTTTTT. This gives the protein CAISESGGSQTGELFF.

The V call is TRBV29-1, the J call TRBJ2-1; 8 bases are a match to TRBD1. Trimming removed 7 bases from V and 5 bases from J; junction bases left unmatched: 7. The germline V gene encodes CDR1 SQVTM and CDR2 ANQGSEA. The CDR3 extends over 13 amino acids. This chain's CDR3 is CSGLRTGNNEQFF. The DNA of the CDR3 is TGCAGCGGCCTCCGGACAGGGAACAATGAGCAGTTCTTC.

This chain uses TRBV7-9 with TRBJ2-7, with 9 bases matching TRBD1. The CDR3 consists of 14 residues. The trim removed 5 bases at V and 6 bases at J, leaving 8 bases unmatched. The germline V gene encodes CDR1 SEHNR and CDR2 FQNEAQ (reference sequence). The CDR3 DNA is TGTGCCAGCAGCACCCCGGGACAGGGCTTCGAGCAGTACTTC. Translation gives CASSTPGQGFEQYF. Complete variable domain (other parts from reference TRBV7-9 and TRBJ2-7): DTGVSQNPRHKITKRGQNVTFRCDPISEHNRLYWYRQTLGQGPEFLTYFQNEAQLEKSRLLSDRFSAERPKGSFSTLEIQRTEQGDSAMYLCASSTPGQGFEQYFGPGTRLTVT.